The 21 T cell receptor beta chains below come from one sample, sequenced in a study of Graves' ophthalmopathy and Graves' hyperthyroidism. The authors amplified TCR beta CDR3 regions from RNA transcripts. First-round RT-PCR used HTBI primers; second-round multiplex PCR followed. A single record per CDR3 protein comes from TCRdb applying MiXCR to the multiplex PCR reads. The sample includes about 370,000 distinct CDR3 sequences, about 17% seen only once; the top ten take approximately 1.4%. Input material: peripheral blood. All receptors derive from a woman between 18 and 29 years old with Graves' ophthalmopathy.

This clonotype turned up a few times. The rearrangement uses TRBV6-2 or TRBV6-3 and TRBJ2-5; 7 bases map to TRBD2. V shed 3 bases, J shed 0 bases, and the junction held 19 bases outside the gene matches. Germline CDR1 MNHEY, CDR2 SVGEGT. This CDR3 is 20 amino acids long. Here the CDR3 reads CASSYTSSGLLSMYQETQYF. CDR3 bases: TGTGCCAGCAGTTATACCTCTAGCGGCTTACTCTCAATGTACCAAGAGACCCAGTACTTC.

This clonotype was seen repeatedly, ten times or more. Here the CDR3 reads CAITGGWSNQPQHF. Written as DNA, the CDR3 is TGTGCCATCACGGGGGGCTGGAGCAATCAGCCCCAGCATTTT. The V call is TRBV6-1, the J call TRBJ1-5, with D maybe TRBD1 (6 bases). Germline lookup yields CDR1 MNHNS and CDR2 SASEGT. The CDR3 is 14 amino acids. The V gene lost 10 bases and the J gene lost 1 base, with 14 bases spanning the gap.

This clonotype has a count of ten or more. The chain has TRBV19 and TRBJ2-7; D possibly corresponds to TRBD2 (5 bases). The V gene lost 5 bases and the J gene lost 5 bases, with 16 bases spanning the gap. The germline V gene encodes CDR1 LNHDA and CDR2 SQIVND (reference sequence). The CDR3 is made up of 14 amino acids. The chain's CDR3 is CASSPSVGVHEQYF. CDR3 DNA: TGTGCCAGTAGTCCTTCAGTCGGGGTCCACGAGCAGTACTTC.

There are many counts of this clonotype. The chain links TRBV29-1 to TRBJ2-7; 10 nucleotides match TRBD1. Trimming cost V 8 bases and J 5 bases; bases outside gene matches: 6. This CDR3 contains 12 residues. Per germline, CDR1 SQVTM and CDR2 ANQGSEA. The CDR3 spells CSSAGTGDEQYF. The CDR3 coding sequence is TGCAGCTCTGCAGGGACAGGGGACGAGCAGTACTTC.

This clonotype was seen many times. The chain carries TRBV6-2 or TRBV6-3 and TRBJ1-1; no definite D call. The germline CDR1 and CDR2 sequences are MNHEY and SVGEGT. CDR3 length: 13 residues. Trimming took 5 bases from V and 0 from J, leaving 7 bases between them. The CDR3 spells CASSQFLNTEAFF. Written as DNA, the CDR3 is TGTGCCAGCAGTCAATTTTTGAACACTGAAGCTTTCTTT.

The V gene is TRBV7-8, the J gene TRBJ2-5; D is perhaps TRBD2 (5 bases). The V gene lost 0 bases and the J gene lost 5 bases, with 22 bases spanning the gap. The length of the CDR3 is 18 residues. Germline lookup yields CDR1 SGHVS and CDR2 FQNEAQ. The CDR3 here is CASSLAKLGWGEGETQYF. CDR3 in DNA: TGTGCCAGCAGCTTAGCAAAGCTAGGCTGGGGAGAGGGTGAGACCCAGTACTTC.

There are many counts of this clonotype. This chain links TRBV12-3 or TRBV12-4 with TRBJ2-7, with 16 bases that match TRBD2. V gave up 5 bases and J gave up 6 bases; unmatched junction bases: 4. The CDR3 covers 15 residues. The CDR3 nucleotides read TGTGCCAGCAGTCCCGGGACTAGCGGGAGGGGCGAGCAGTACTTC. This codes for CASSPGTSGRGEQYF.

The chain joins TRBV12-3 or TRBV12-4 to TRBJ2-7; 7 nucleotides match TRBD1. Trimming removed 6 bases from V and 4 bases from J; junction bases left unmatched: 6. The CDR3 has 13 amino acids. The CDR3 here is CASRPGQLYEQYF. CDR3 DNA: TGTGCCAGCAGGCCGGGACAGCTATACGAGCAGTACTTC.

Many counts were recorded for this clonotype. The chain employs TRBV13 and TRBJ2-7; D not resolved. The CDR3 length is 15 residues. The V end was cut by 5 bases, the J end by 0 bases, with 14 bases between. From germline, CDR1 is PRHDT and CDR2 FYEKMQ (reference sequence). CDR3 amino acids: CASSPPARSSYEQYF. The CDR3 DNA follows: TGTGCCAGCAGCCCCCCCGCGCGGAGCTCCTACGAGCAGTACTTC.

There are many counts of this clonotype. CDR3 nucleotides: TGTGCCAGTAACAGACAGGGGGCCGCCGAGACCCAGTACTTC. Translated, it gives CASNRQGAAETQYF. The chain recombines TRBV19 with TRBJ2-5; TRBD1 agrees at 10 bases. This CDR3 has 14 amino acids. J gave up 5 bases and V 7 bases, and 7 bases lay outside the gene matches. Looked up from germline, CDR1 is LNHDA and CDR2 is SQIVND (reference sequence).

This chain links TRBV28 with TRBJ1-2; D gene ambiguous. The CDR3 consists of 13 residues. V dropped 6 bases and J dropped 2 bases, with 10 bases sitting between them. CDR1 is MDHEN, CDR2 SYDVKM, per germline. CDR3 sequence reads: CASRTGNNYGYTF. The CDR3 nucleotides read TGTGCCAGCAGGACCGGGAACAACTATGGCTACACCTTC.

This clonotype occurred many times. The chain is built from TRBV7-8 and TRBJ1-5, with D maybe TRBD1 (6 bases). V lost 4 bases to trimming and J lost 2 bases, with 21 bases between them. Looked up from germline, CDR1 is SGHVS and CDR2 is FQNEAQ. The CDR3 extends over 18 amino acids. Written as DNA, the CDR3 is TGTGCCAGCAGCTCCCCATTCTGGGGGGGCGCGGGCAATCAGCCCCAGCATTTT. This translates into CASSSPFWGGAGNQPQHF.

This clonotype was seen many times. The rearrangement links TRBV10-2 to TRBJ2-7; D is uncertain. Looked up from germline, CDR1 is WSHSY and CDR2 is SAAADI. V was clipped by 2 bases and J by 0 bases, with 11 bases between them. The CDR3 loop spans 15 amino acids. DNA of the CDR3: TGCGCCAGCAGTGAGCTGGATAACCTCTCCTACGAGCAGTACTTC. It encodes CASSELDNLSYEQYF.

This clonotype has at least ten counts. The chain carries TRBV20-1 and TRBJ2-4; D remains ambiguous. The CDR3 covers 15 residues. Germline V gives CDR1 DFQATT, CDR2 SNEGSKA (reference sequence). The V gene lost 0 bases and the J gene lost 1 base, with 10 bases spanning the gap. The CDR3 bases are TGCAGTGCTAGAGATCCGGCCGGGGCCAAAAACATTCAGTACTTC. This codes for CSARDPAGAKNIQYF.

This clonotype was detected many times. The chain has TRBV11-2 and TRBJ1-3; D unclear. CDR3 length equals 14 residues. V lost 3 bases and J 0 bases, leaving 6 bases between the germline ends. The V gene's germline CDR1 is SGHAT and CDR2 FQNNGV. Written as DNA, the CDR3 is TGTGCCAGCAGCTTTCGGAACTCTGGAAACACCATATATTTT. Amino acid sequence: CASSFRNSGNTIYF.

This chain links TRBV6-2 or TRBV6-3 with TRBJ1-2, with D unclear. CDR3 length: 12 residues. The germline CDR1 and CDR2 sequences are MNHEY and SVGEGT. Trimming removed 7 bases at V and 3 bases at J, with 9 bases between. The CDR3 region has the DNA TGTGCCAGCAAGGACGGATACTATGGCTACACCTTC. Translating gives CASKDGYYGYTF.

This clonotype was seen repeatedly, ten times or more. This sequence joins TRBV10-3 and TRBJ2-5; D tentatively fits TRBD1 or TRBD2 (5 bases each). The V gene's germline CDR1 is ENHRY and CDR2 SYGVKD. V was cut by 5 bases and J by 1 base, with 8 bases left in between. There are 13 residues in the CDR3. As DNA, the CDR3 is TGTGCCATCAGTACGGGGACCCAAGAGACCCAGTACTTC. Encoded protein: CAISTGTQETQYF.

The V and J genes are TRBV12-3 or TRBV12-4 and TRBJ2-7; D is undetermined. Trimming cost V 4 bases and J 0 bases, with 10 bases left between them. CDR3 length: 14 amino acids. The CDR3 spells CASSWGLSSYEQYF. The CDR3 DNA sequence: TGTGCCAGCAGTTGGGGATTGAGCTCCTACGAGCAGTACTTC.

This chain links TRBV20-1 with TRBJ1-1; a possible D gene is TRBD1 (5 bases). V lost 0 bases to trimming and J lost 1 base, with 15 bases between them. CDR3 length equals 16 residues. Germline V gene sequence: CDR1 DFQATT, CDR2 SNEGSKA (reference sequence). CDR3 nucleotide sequence: TGCAGTGCTAGAGACCTTCCGGGACTGAGGAACACTGAAGCTTTCTTT. Its translation is CSARDLPGLRNTEAFF.

This chain links TRBV6-2 or TRBV6-3 with TRBJ2-7; 12 bases are shared with TRBD2. With 7 bases clipped from V and 6 bases from J, the junction kept 10 bases outside the gene matches. Germline CDR1 is MNHEY and CDR2 is SVGEGT. CDR3 length: 15 residues. CDR3 DNA sequence: TGTGCCAGCACCAGACTAGCGGGAGTCACTGTCGAGCAGTACTTC. Encoded protein: CASTRLAGVTVEQYF.

This clonotype was seen ten or more times. The gene calls are TRBV15 and TRBJ2-5; 8 bases align to TRBD2. J was trimmed by 2 bases and V by 5 bases; bases with no gene match: 13. Germline V gene data show CDR1 as LNHNV and CDR2 as YYDKDF (reference sequence). The CDR3 totals 17 residues. CDR3 sequence: CATSSPGGSGGQETQYF. CDR3 DNA: TGTGCCACCAGCTCTCCCGGGGGCAGCGGGGGTCAAGAGACCCAGTACTTC.